This passage covers 22 T cell receptor beta chains from one sample sequenced in a study of cytomegalovirus exposure and HLA in healthy donors. The PCR had 60 Vbeta and 13 Jbeta primers. The data were produced by immunoSEQ multiplex PCR, yet TCRdb's version contains in-frame clones alone and is incomplete. The table shows around 150,000 clones, with roughly 80% occurring only once. Sequencing input: PBMCs. The receptors were sampled from a female donor in good health and CMV-seronegative.

This rearrangement joins TRBV9 to TRBJ2-5; maybe TRBD1 (6 bases). The DNA end is more similar to TRBJ2-7, so the J call may be wrong. The CDR3 is 18 amino acids. Germline CDR1 SGDLS, CDR2 YYNGEE. Here the CDR3 DNA reads TGTGCCAGCAGCGTAGAAGCCAGGGGATTGGGTGCGGCCTACGAGCAGTACTTC. Amino acids: CASSVEARGLGAAYEQYF.

The rearrangement links TRBV7-9 to TRBJ2-7, with TRBD2 matching over 9 bases. Trimming removed 5 bases from V and 3 bases from J; junction bases left unmatched: 8. The CDR3 is made up of 15 amino acids. Germline V lookup: CDR1 SEHNR, CDR2 FQNEAQ (reference sequence). Written as DNA, the CDR3 is TGTGCCAGCAGCGACCCGGGACTAGCTCACTACGAGCAGTACTTC. Its protein is CASSDPGLAHYEQYF.

The chain uses TRBV2 and TRBJ2-7; the match to TRBD1 covers 7 bases. This CDR3 contains 14 residues. V lost 6 bases, J lost 2 bases, and 7 bases stayed unmatched. CDR1 and CDR2 (germline): SNHLY, FYNNEI. The CDR3 is CASSVQGNTYEQYF. CDR3 nucleotides: TGTGCCAGCAGCGTACAGGGGAACACCTACGAGCAGTACTTC.

V gene TRBV28 combines with J gene TRBJ2-2, with 8 bases lining up with TRBD1. The germline CDR1 and CDR2 sequences are MDHEN and SYDVKM. CDR3 length: 14 residues. The V gene end was trimmed by 6 bases and the J gene end by 4 bases; junction bases not matched to a gene: 4. The DNA for the CDR3 is TGTGCCAGCAGAGACAGGGGACTCACCGGGGAGCTGTTTTTT. Encoded protein: CASRDRGLTGELFF.

This chain uses TRBV7-2 with TRBJ1-1, with D possibly being TRBD1 (5 bases). CDR3 length equals 15 residues. Germline V lookup: CDR1 SGHTA, CDR2 FQGNSA. V was trimmed by 3 bases and J by 0 bases, leaving 11 bases between them. The CDR3 region is CASSFRAGVNTEAFF. The CDR3 DNA reads TGTGCCAGCAGCTTCAGGGCCGGAGTGAACACTGAAGCTTTCTTT.

The rearrangement links TRBV7-3 to TRBJ2-3, with D unclear. V shed 1 base and J shed 6 bases, with 8 bases lying between them. This CDR3 is 13 amino acids long. Germline CDR1 reads SGHTA; CDR2 reads FQGTGA. The CDR3 DNA reads TGTGCCAGCAGCTTAAACCGCCGGGATACGCAGTATTTT. Translated, it gives CASSLNRRDTQYF.

V and J are TRBV30 and TRBJ1-1; TRBD1 is a possible D gene (6 bases). CDR1 and CDR2 (germline): GTSNPN, SVGIG (reference sequence). The V and J ends lost 6 bases and 4 bases respectively, with 15 bases between them. The CDR3 has 13 amino acids. The CDR3 sequence is CACWGGRGTEAFF. CDR3 nucleotide sequence: TGTGCCTGCTGGGGGGGGCGAGGCACTGAAGCTTTCTTT.

The chain carries TRBV5-6 and TRBJ2-2, with 8 bases aligning to TRBD1. From germline, CDR1 is SGHDT and CDR2 YYEEEE. The CDR3 consists of 17 residues. Unmatched junction bases numbered 8, after V lost 3 bases and J lost 1 base. In nucleotides, the CDR3 is TGTGCCAGCAGCTCCCAGACAGGGGCCCAGAACACCGGGGAGCTGTTTTTT. The encoded protein is CASSSQTGAQNTGELFF.

The chain is built from TRBV6-5 and TRBJ1-2; possibly TRBD1 for D (5 bases). V was pared by 6 bases and J by 7 bases, with 18 bases between. CDR1 and CDR2 (germline): MNHEY, SVGAGI. The CDR3 has 14 amino acids. CDR3 protein: CASRTGSSQGGYTF. The CDR3 DNA sequence: TGTGCCAGCAGGACGGGCTCCTCTCAGGGTGGCTACACCTTC.

The genes are TRBV5-1 and TRBJ2-1; 13 nucleotides match TRBD2. CDR1 SGHRS and CDR2 YFSETQ come from the germline V gene. Trimming cost V 4 bases and J 10 bases; bases outside gene matches: 5. The CDR3 has 14 residues. Here the CDR3 DNA reads TGCGCCAGCAGCACGACTAGCGGGGGGCGAGAGCAGTTCTTC. It yields the protein CASSTTSGGREQFF. Supplemented by reference TRBV5-1 and TRBJ2-1, the full variable domain reads KAGVTQTPRYLIKTRGQQVTLSCSPISGHRSVSWYQQTPGQGLQFLFEYFSETQRNKGNFPGRFSGRQFSNSRSEMNVSTLELGDSALYLCASSTTSGGREQFFGPGTRLTVL.

V gene TRBV5-1 combines with J gene TRBJ1-4; D not resolved. The V and J ends lost 0 bases and 4 bases respectively, with 10 bases between them. CDR3 size: 15 residues. In germline, CDR1 is SGHRS, CDR2 YFSETQ. CDR3 protein: CASSLGGAGNEKLFF. CDR3 sequence (DNA): TGCGCCAGCAGCTTGGGAGGCGCGGGTAATGAAAAACTGTTTTTT.

The chain carries TRBV5-1 and TRBJ2-1; D not resolved. This CDR3 spans 13 amino acids. V was cut by 4 bases and J by 5 bases, with 10 bases left in between. Germline lookup yields CDR1 SGHRS and CDR2 YFSETQ. The CDR3 coding sequence is TGCGCCAGCAGCCCCTACTACGACAATGAGCAGTTCTTC. It codes for CASSPYYDNEQFF.

J is TRBJ2-7 and V is TRBV4-1, with D uncertain. This CDR3 has 13 amino acids. CDR1 MGHRA and CDR2 YSYEKL come from the germline V gene. Trimming pared 1 base from V and 4 bases from J, leaving 8 bases between. The CDR3 sequence: CASSQGANYEQYF. CDR3 nucleotides: TGCGCCAGCAGCCAAGGGGCCAATTACGAGCAGTACTTC.

CDR3 residues: CATSRETGGLTGELFF. CDR3 DNA sequence: TGTGCCACCAGCAGAGAAACGGGAGGGCTAACCGGGGAGCTGTTTTTT. The J gene is TRBJ2-2, the V gene TRBV15, with 8 nucleotides matching TRBD2. Germline V gene sequence: CDR1 LNHNV, CDR2 YYDKDF (reference sequence). This CDR3 has 16 amino acids. V shed 0 bases and J 5 bases; nucleotides not matched to a gene: 5.

This clone was detected a few times. The rearrangement links TRBV19 to TRBJ1-4; tentative D call: TRBD1 (6 bases). The CDR3 covers 14 residues. Trimming took 3 bases from V and 8 from J, leaving 13 bases between them. Germline V gives CDR1 LNHDA, CDR2 SQIVND (reference sequence). CDR3 bases: TGTGCCAGTAGTATGGGGGCCTCCTTCGAAAAACTGTTTTTT. Its translation: CASSMGASFEKLFF.

V usage is TRBV12-5 and J usage is TRBJ2-2, with 7 bases fitting TRBD1. Germline-derived CDR1 and CDR2 are LGHNT and FRNRAP. This CDR3 region has 15 residues. The V segment lost 1 base and the J segment 3 bases; nucleotides outside the gene matches: 2. The CDR3 region is CASGLGQGDTGELFF. The CDR3 bases are TGTGCTAGTGGTTTGGGACAGGGTGACACCGGGGAGCTGTTTTTT.

This clone has more than one count but fewer than ten. The CDR3 DNA reads as TGCGCCAGCAGCTTAGGGACCAATGCGGGGGGGCAAGAGACCCAGTACTTC. Its translation: CASSLGTNAGGQETQYF. The rearrangement uses TRBV5-1 and TRBJ2-5, with 9 nucleotides matching TRBD2. The J segment lost 2 bases and the V segment lost 2 bases, leaving 10 bases of the junction unmatched. The CDR3 loop spans 17 amino acids. Germline assignment: CDR1 SGHRS and CDR2 YFSETQ.

The J gene is TRBJ1-4, the V gene TRBV2; D is perhaps TRBD1 (6 bases). The germline CDR1 and CDR2 sequences are SNHLY and FYNNEI. V dropped 6 bases and J dropped 6 bases, with 14 bases sitting between them. This CDR3 contains 14 residues. DNA of the CDR3: TGTGCCAGCAGGAAGGACTGGACAGATGAAAAACTGTTTTTT. Translating gives CASRKDWTDEKLFF.

The chain uses TRBV27 and TRBJ1-2, with no clear D. V was pared by 2 bases and J by 4 bases, with 8 bases between. The germline V gene has CDR1 MNHEY and CDR2 SMNVEV (reference sequence). The CDR3 loop spans 13 amino acids. The CDR3 loop is CASSLGYSYGYTF. The CDR3 nucleotides read TGTGCCAGCAGTTTAGGTTACTCCTATGGCTACACCTTC.

This chain links TRBV5-6 with TRBJ1-2; TRBD1 aligns across 8 bases. V shed 3 bases and J 3 bases; nucleotides not matched to a gene: 1. The CDR3 loop spans 13 amino acids. CDR1 and CDR2 (germline): SGHDT, YYEEEE. Here the CDR3 DNA reads TGTGCCAGCAGCTCGGACAGGGACTATGGCTACACCTTC. Residues: CASSSDRDYGYTF.

This clone was observed a handful of times. The rearrangement uses TRBV7-8 and TRBJ2-1; 7 bases agree with TRBD2. J gave up 2 bases and V 7 bases, and 8 bases lay outside the gene matches. The CDR3 loop spans 15 amino acids. The germline V gene encodes CDR1 SGHVS and CDR2 FQNEAQ. The CDR3 DNA reads as TGTGCCAGCACCCGGGGCGGGAGTACCTACAATGAGCAGTTCTTC. It specifies CASTRGGSTYNEQFF.

The V gene is TRBV6-5, the J gene TRBJ1-6; perhaps TRBD1 as D (6 bases). The V gene's germline CDR1 is MNHEY and CDR2 SVGAGI. V gave up 2 bases and J gave up 10 bases, with 12 bases separating them. The CDR3 is 14 amino acids. The CDR3 bases are TGTGCCAGCAGTTACAGGGACAAAACCTCACCCCTCCACTTT. Translated: CASSYRDKTSPLHF.